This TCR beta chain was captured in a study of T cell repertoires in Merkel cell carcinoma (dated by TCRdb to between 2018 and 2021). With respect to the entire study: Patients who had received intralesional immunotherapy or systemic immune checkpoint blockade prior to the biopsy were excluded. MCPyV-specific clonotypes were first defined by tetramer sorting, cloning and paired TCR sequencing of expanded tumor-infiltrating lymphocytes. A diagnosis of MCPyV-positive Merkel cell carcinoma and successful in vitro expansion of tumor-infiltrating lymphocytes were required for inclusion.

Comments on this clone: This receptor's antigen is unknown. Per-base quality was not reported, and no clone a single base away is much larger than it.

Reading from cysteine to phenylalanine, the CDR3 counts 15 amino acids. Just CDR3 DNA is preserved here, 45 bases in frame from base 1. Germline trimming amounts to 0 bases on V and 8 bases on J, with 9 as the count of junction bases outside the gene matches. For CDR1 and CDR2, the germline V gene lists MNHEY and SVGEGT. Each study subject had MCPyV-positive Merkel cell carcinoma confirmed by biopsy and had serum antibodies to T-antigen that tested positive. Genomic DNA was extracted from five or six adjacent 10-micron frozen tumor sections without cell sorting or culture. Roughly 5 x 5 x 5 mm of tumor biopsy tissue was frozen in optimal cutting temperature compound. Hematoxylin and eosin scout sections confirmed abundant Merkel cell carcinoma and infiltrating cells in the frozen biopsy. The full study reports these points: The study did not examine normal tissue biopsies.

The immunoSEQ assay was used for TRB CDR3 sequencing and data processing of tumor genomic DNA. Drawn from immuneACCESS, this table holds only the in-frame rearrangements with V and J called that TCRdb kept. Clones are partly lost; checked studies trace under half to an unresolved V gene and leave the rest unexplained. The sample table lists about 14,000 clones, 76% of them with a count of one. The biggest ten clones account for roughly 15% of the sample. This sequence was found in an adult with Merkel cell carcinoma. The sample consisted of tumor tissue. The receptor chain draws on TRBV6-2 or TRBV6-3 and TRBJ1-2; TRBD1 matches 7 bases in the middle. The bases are TGTGCCAGCAGTTACTCCCCGACAGGGAGAGGAGGCTACACCTTC. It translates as CASSYSPTGRGGYTF.